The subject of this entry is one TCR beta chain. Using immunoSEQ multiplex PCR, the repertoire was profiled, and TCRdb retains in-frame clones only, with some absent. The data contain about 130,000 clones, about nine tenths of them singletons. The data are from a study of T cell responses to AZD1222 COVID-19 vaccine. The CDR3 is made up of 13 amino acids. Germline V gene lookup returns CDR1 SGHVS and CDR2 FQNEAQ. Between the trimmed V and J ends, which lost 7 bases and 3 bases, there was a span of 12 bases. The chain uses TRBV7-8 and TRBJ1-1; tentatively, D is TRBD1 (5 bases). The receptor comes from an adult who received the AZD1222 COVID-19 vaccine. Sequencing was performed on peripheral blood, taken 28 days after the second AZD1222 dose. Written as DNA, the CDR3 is TGTGCCAGCACCCGGGGCCAGGACACTGAAGCTTTCTTT. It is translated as CASTRGQDTEAFF. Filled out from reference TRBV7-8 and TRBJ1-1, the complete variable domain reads GAGVSQSPRYKVAKRGQDVALRCDPISGHVSLFWYQQALGQGPEFLTYFQNEAQLDKSGLPSDRFFAERPEGSVSTLKIQRTQQEDSAVYLCASTRGQDTEAFFGQGTRLTVV.